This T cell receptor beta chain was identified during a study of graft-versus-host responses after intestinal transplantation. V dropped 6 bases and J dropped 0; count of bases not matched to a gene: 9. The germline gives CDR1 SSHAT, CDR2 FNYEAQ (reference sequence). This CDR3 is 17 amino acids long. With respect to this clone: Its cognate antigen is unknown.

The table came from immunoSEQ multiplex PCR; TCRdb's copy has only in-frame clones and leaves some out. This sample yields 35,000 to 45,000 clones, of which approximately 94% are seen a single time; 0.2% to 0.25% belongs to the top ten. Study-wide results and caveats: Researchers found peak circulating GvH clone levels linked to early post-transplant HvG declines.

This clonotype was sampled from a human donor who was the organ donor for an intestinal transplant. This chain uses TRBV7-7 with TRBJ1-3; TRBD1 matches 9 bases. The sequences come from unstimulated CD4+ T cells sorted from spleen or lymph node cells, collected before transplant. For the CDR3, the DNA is TGTGCCAGCAGGAAAGGACAGGGGCGAGGCTCTGGAAACACCATATATTTT. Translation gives CASRKGQGRGSGNTIYF. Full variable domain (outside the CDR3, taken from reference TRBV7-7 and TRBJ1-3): GAGVSQSPRYKVTKRGQDVTLRCDPISSHATLYWYQQALGQGPEFLTYFNYEAQPDKSGLPSDRFSAERPEGSISTLTIQRTEQRDSAMYRCASRKGQGRGSGNTIYFGEGSWLTVV.